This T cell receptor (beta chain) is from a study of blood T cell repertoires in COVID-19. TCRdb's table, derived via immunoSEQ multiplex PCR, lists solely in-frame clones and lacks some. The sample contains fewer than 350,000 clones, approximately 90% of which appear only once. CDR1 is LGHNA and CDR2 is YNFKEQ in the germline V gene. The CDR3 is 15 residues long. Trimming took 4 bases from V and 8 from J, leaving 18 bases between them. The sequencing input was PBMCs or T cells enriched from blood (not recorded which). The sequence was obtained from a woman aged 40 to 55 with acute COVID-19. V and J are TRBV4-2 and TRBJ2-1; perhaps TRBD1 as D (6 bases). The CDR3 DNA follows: TGTGCCAGCAGCCCCAAAGGGGGAGATCGGGATGAGCAGTTCTTC. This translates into CASSPKGGDRDEQFF.